These T cell receptor beta chains were read from a single sample in a study of post-analysis software for immune sequencing data. One entry per CDR3 protein results from TCRdb running MiXCR on the PCR reads. The table records about 540,000 distinct CDR3 sequences, around 36% of them present only once. The specimen was blood. The receptors come from a girl between 2 and 17 years old with multiple sclerosis. Both conserved end residues are part of each CDR3. Fields, in order: V gene, J gene, CDR3 protein.

v_call: TRBV5-1
j_call: TRBJ2-3
cdr3_aa: CASSFLAGGPSTDTQYF

v_call: TRBV27
j_call: TRBJ2-3
cdr3_aa: CASSSGLAENTQYF

v_call: TRBV6-1
j_call: TRBJ2-1
cdr3_aa: CASTHPGQGRLNEQFF

v_call: TRBV4-1
j_call: TRBJ2-3
cdr3_aa: CASTNTDTQYF

v_call: TRBV6-5
j_call: TRBJ1-4
cdr3_aa: CTSSNTGLYEKLFF

v_call: TRBV7-9
j_call: TRBJ1-4
cdr3_aa: CASSPTGPGEKLFF

v_call: TRBV5-6
j_call: TRBJ2-5
cdr3_aa: CASSLRWGGVTQYF

v_call: TRBV6-1
j_call: TRBJ1-2
cdr3_aa: CASSAPLGGTGGVYGYTF

v_call: TRBV20-1
j_call: TRBJ1-2
cdr3_aa: CSASRGARYGYTF

v_call: TRBV6-2/TRBV6-3
j_call: TRBJ1-5
cdr3_aa: CASSQGQAWAQPQHF

v_call: TRBV27
j_call: TRBJ1-1
cdr3_aa: CASSLLGTGGMNTEAFF

v_call: TRBV29-1
j_call: TRBJ2-5
cdr3_aa: CSAGGAWGETQYF

v_call: TRBV5-1
j_call: TRBJ1-2
cdr3_aa: CASSLVSGSDYGYTF

v_call: TRBV6-1
j_call: TRBJ2-6
cdr3_aa: CASSDGLRGGSGANVLTF

v_call: TRBV6-1
j_call: TRBJ2-3
cdr3_aa: CASSETTGGTDTQYF

v_call: TRBV20-1
j_call: TRBJ2-1
cdr3_aa: CSAGIAGGLNEQFF

v_call: TRBV12-3/TRBV12-4
j_call: TRBJ2-7
cdr3_aa: CASSSPGTLPTYEQYF

v_call: TRBV24-1
j_call: TRBJ2-3
cdr3_aa: CATSPGGGSTDTQYF

v_call: TRBV24-1
j_call: TRBJ2-3
cdr3_aa: CATSDSGQGGTDTQYF

v_call: TRBV5-5
j_call: TRBJ1-1
cdr3_aa: CASSSRTQGLGEAFF

v_call: TRBV20-1
j_call: TRBJ1-6
cdr3_aa: CSARPPGNSPLHF

v_call: TRBV7-2
j_call: TRBJ2-7
cdr3_aa: CASSSGTGYYEQYF

v_call: TRBV20-1
j_call: TRBJ1-5
cdr3_aa: CSARRLSNQPQHF

v_call: TRBV20-1
j_call: TRBJ2-5
cdr3_aa: CSARDFLTPEETQYF

v_call: TRBV12-3/TRBV12-4
j_call: TRBJ2-2
cdr3_aa: CASRPRFGELFF

v_call: TRBV18
j_call: TRBJ1-5
cdr3_aa: CASSATGVNQPQHF

v_call: TRBV4-2
j_call: TRBJ1-5
cdr3_aa: CASSQKTGTDRNQPQHF

v_call: TRBV5-1
j_call: TRBJ2-1
cdr3_aa: CASSLTSGGGGEQFF

v_call: TRBV7-8
j_call: TRBJ2-7
cdr3_aa: CASSLPAGNYEQYF

v_call: TRBV11-2
j_call: TRBJ2-7
cdr3_aa: CASSLGAAGELSYEQYF

v_call: TRBV19
j_call: TRBJ2-2
cdr3_aa: CASSITQTGNTGELFF

v_call: TRBV10-3
j_call: TRBJ2-5
cdr3_aa: CAISEPGNREGTQYF

v_call: TRBV5-1
j_call: TRBJ2-2
cdr3_aa: CASQSRGPSTGELFF

v_call: TRBV20-1
j_call: .
cdr3_aa: CSAIGGDRGGLEQYF

v_call: TRBV7-8
j_call: TRBJ1-2
cdr3_aa: CVSSPRTGSRNSDGYTF

v_call: TRBV20-1
j_call: TRBJ2-5
cdr3_aa: CSASPGAGETQYF

v_call: TRBV2
j_call: TRBJ2-1
cdr3_aa: CASSPRGTGVSNEQFF

v_call: TRBV10-3
j_call: TRBJ2-5
cdr3_aa: CAISPEGGPETQYF

v_call: TRBV2
j_call: TRBJ2-1
cdr3_aa: CASSEGVGYNEQFF

v_call: TRBV6-2/TRBV6-3
j_call: TRBJ2-3
cdr3_aa: CASSWGTYTQYF

v_call: TRBV5-1
j_call: TRBJ2-1
cdr3_aa: CASSFGADTYNEQFF

v_call: TRBV3-1
j_call: TRBJ2-3
cdr3_aa: CASSRATDTQYF

v_call: TRBV28
j_call: TRBJ2-7
cdr3_aa: CASRPQGAYEQYF

v_call: TRBV28
j_call: TRBJ1-6
cdr3_aa: CASGPTTAGSPLHF

v_call: TRBV7-9
j_call: TRBJ2-7
cdr3_aa: CASSQVTGVFTEQYF

v_call: TRBV6-5
j_call: TRBJ1-3
cdr3_aa: CASTQPPGNTIYF

v_call: TRBV10-3
j_call: TRBJ2-7
cdr3_aa: CAISESGEYEQYF

v_call: TRBV7-8
j_call: TRBJ2-5
cdr3_aa: CASSLDSGVLETQYF

v_call: TRBV6-1
j_call: TRBJ2-7
cdr3_aa: CASNPSWPPYEQYF